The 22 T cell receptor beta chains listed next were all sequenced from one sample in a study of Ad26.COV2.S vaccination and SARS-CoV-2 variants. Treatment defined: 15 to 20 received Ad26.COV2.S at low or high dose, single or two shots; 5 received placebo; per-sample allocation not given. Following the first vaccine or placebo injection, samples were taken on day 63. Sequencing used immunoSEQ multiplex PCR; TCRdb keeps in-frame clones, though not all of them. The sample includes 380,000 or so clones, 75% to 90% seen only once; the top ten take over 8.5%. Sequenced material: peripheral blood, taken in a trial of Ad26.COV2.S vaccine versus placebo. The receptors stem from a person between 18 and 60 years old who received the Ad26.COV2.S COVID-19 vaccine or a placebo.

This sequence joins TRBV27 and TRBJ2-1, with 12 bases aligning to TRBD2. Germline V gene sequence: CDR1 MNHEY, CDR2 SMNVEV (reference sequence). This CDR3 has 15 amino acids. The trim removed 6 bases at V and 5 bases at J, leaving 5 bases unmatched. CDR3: CASSLGLAGNNEQFF. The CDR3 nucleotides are TGTGCCAGCAGCCTAGGACTAGCGGGAAACAATGAGCAGTTCTTC.

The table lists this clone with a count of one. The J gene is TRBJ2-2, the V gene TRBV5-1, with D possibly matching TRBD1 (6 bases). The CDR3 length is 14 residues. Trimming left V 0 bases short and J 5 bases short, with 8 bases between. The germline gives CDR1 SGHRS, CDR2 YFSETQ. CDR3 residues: CASSLVQGTGELFF. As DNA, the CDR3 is TGCGCCAGCAGCTTGGTACAGGGAACCGGGGAGCTGTTTTTT.

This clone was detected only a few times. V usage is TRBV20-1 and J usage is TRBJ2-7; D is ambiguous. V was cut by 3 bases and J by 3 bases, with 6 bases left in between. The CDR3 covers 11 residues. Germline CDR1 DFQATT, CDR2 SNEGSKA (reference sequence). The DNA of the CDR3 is TGCAGTGCTAGCCTATACTACGAGCAGTACTTC. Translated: CSASLYYEQYF.

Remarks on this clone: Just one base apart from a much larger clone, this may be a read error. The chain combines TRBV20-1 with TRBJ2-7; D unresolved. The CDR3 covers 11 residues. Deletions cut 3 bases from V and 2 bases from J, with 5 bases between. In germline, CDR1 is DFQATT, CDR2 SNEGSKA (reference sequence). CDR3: CSASQTYEQYF. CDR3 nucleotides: TGCAGTGCTAGCCAGACCTACGAGCAGTACTTC.

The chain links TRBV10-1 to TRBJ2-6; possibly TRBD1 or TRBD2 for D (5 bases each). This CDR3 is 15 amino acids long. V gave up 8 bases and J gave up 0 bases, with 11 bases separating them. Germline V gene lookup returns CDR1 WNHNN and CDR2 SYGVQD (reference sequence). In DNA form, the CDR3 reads TGCGCCAGCCCCGAGGGGCCCTCTGGGGCCAACGTCCTGACTTTC. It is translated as CASPEGPSGANVLTF.

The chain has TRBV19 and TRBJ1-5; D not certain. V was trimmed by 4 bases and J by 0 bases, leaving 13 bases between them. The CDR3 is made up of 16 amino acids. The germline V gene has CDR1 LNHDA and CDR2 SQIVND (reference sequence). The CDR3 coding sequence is TGTGCCAGTAGTAACGGCAGGTACGATAGCAATCAGCCCCAGCATTTT. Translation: CASSNGRYDSNQPQHF.

The DNA of the CDR3 is TGTGCCAGCAGCCCCTGGGGGGGGGAGGACAGTGGCTACACCTTC. Its translation is CASSPWGGEDSGYTF. The V call is TRBV11-2, the J call TRBJ1-2, with D tentatively TRBD1 (6 bases). Germline CDR1 SGHAT, CDR2 FQNNGV. Trimming removed 5 bases at V and 7 bases at J, with 20 bases between. The CDR3 extends over 15 amino acids.

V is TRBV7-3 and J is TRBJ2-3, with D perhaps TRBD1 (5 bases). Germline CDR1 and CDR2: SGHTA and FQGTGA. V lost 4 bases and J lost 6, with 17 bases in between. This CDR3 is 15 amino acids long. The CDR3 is CASSSLRSPGDTQYF. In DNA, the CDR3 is TGTGCCAGCAGCTCTCTTAGGTCCCCAGGGGATACGCAGTATTTT.

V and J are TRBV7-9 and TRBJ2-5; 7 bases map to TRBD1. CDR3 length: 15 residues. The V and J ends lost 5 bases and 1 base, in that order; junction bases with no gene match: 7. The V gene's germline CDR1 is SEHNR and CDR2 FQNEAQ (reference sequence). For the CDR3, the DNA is TGTGCCAGCAGCCGAGAGGGGGCAGTCCAAGAGACCCAGTACTTC. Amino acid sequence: CASSREGAVQETQYF.

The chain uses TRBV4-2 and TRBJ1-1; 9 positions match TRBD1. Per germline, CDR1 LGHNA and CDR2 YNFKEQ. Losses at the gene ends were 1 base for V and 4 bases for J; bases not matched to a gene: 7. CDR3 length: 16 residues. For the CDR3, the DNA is TGTGCCAGCAGCCAAGGGAACAGGGGGCCGTCCACTGAAGCTTTCTTT. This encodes CASSQGNRGPSTEAFF.

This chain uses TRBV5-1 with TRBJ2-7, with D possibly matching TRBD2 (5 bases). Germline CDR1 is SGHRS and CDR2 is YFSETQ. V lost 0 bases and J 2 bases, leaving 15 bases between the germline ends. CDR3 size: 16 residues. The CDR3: CASSLAHTGDPYEQYF. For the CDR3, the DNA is TGCGCCAGCAGCTTGGCCCACACCGGGGATCCCTACGAGCAGTACTTC.

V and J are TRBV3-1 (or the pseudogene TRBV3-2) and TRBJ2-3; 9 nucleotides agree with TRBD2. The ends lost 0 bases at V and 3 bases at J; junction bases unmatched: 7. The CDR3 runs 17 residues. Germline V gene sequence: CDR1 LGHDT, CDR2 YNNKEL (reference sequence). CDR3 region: CASSQDPTSGRTDTQYF. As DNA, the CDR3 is TGTGCCAGCAGCCAAGATCCCACTAGCGGGCGAACAGATACGCAGTATTTT.

CDR3 sequence reads: CASSPSRGQGNSPLHF. The CDR3 nucleotides are TGTGCCAGCAGCCCCAGCCGGGGACAGGGGAATTCACCCCTCCACTTT. The chain combines TRBV7-2 with TRBJ1-6; 10 bases agree with TRBD1. Germline CDR1 SGHTA, CDR2 FQGNSA. There are 16 residues in the CDR3. After removal of 5 bases from V and 7 bases from J, the junction contained 8 bases not matched to a gene.

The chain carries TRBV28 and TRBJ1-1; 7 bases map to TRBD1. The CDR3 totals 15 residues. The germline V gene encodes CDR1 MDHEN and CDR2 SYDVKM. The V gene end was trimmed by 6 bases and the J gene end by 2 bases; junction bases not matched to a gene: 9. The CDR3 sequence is CASRTTGATNTEAFF. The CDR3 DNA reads TGTGCCAGCAGAACTACAGGGGCGACTAACACTGAAGCTTTCTTT.

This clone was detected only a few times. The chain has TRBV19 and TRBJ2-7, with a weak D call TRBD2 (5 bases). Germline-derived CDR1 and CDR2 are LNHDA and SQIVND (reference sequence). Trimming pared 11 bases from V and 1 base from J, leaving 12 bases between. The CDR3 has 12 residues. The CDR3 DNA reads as TGTGCCGCGGGCAGTCATTCCTACGAGCAGTACTTC. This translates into CAAGSHSYEQYF.

The CDR3 reads CASSMVSGRPPGSYEQYF. The DNA of the CDR3 is TGTGCCAGTAGTATGGTTAGCGGGAGGCCGCCGGGGTCCTACGAGCAGTACTTC. The chain has TRBV19 and TRBJ2-7; 10 nucleotides align to TRBD2. The CDR3 is 18 residues long. Germline CDR1 LNHDA, CDR2 SQIVND (reference sequence). V gave up 3 bases and J gave up 1 base; unmatched junction bases: 12.

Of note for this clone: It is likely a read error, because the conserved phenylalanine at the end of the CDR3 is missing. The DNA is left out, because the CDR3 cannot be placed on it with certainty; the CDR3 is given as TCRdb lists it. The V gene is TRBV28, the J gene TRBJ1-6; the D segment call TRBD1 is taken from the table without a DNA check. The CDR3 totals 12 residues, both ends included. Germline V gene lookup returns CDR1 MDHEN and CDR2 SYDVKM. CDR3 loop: CASSPSGTPLGY.

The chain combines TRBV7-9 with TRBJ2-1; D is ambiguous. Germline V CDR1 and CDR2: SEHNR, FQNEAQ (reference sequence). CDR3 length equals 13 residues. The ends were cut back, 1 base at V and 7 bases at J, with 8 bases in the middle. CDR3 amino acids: CASSLGALNEQFF. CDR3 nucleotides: TGTGCCAGCAGCTTAGGAGCTCTTAATGAGCAGTTCTTC.

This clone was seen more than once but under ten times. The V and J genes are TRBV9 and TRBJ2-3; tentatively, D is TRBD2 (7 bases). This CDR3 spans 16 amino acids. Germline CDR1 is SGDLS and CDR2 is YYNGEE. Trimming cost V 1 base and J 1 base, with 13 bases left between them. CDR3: CASSVRGGLGTDTQYF. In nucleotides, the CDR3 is TGTGCCAGCAGCGTAAGGGGGGGCCTCGGCACAGATACGCAGTATTTT.

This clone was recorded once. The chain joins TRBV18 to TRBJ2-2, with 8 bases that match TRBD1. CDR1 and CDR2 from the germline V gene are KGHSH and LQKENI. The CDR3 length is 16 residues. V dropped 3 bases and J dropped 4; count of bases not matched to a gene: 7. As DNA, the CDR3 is TGTGCCAGCTCACCTCCGGGACAGGCGAGCACCGGGGAGCTGTTTTTT. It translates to CASSPPGQASTGELFF.

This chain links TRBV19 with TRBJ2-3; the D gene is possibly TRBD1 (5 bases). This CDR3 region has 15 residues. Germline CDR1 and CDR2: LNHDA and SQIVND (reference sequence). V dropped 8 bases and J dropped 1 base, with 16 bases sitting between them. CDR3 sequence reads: CASRELARGTDTQYF. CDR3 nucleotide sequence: TGTGCCAGTCGAGAACTTGCCAGGGGCACAGATACGCAGTATTTT.

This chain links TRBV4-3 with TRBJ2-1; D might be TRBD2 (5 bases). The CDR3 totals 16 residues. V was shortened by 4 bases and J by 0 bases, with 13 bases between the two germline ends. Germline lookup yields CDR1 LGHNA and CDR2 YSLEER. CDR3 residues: CASSRERLSSYNEQFF. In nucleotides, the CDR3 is TGCGCCAGCAGCCGCGAGCGGTTGAGCTCCTACAATGAGCAGTTCTTC.